Below, 21 T cell receptor beta chains from the same sample are listed, as sequenced in a study of blood T cell repertoires in COVID-19. Sequencing was performed with immunoSEQ multiplex PCR; in TCRdb, only in-frame clones are kept and a portion is missing. The sample has around 260,000 clones, less than 90% seen once. Sequenced sample: peripheral blood. The receptor set was obtained from a man in his sixties with acute or convalescent COVID-19.

The chain recombines TRBV18 with TRBJ2-3; the D is unclear. V was cut by 0 bases and J by 4 bases, with 11 bases left in between. This CDR3 is built from 15 residues. From germline, CDR1 is KGHSH and CDR2 LQKENI. DNA of the CDR3: TGTGCCAGCTCACCACCGTCAACTGGTTCAGATACGCAGTATTTT. Its protein product is CASSPPSTGSDTQYF.

This rearrangement joins TRBV4-2 to TRBJ2-3, with TRBD1 as a possible D gene (5 bases). This CDR3 has 15 residues. The V and J ends lost 0 bases and 5 bases respectively, with 12 bases between them. Germline V CDR1 and CDR2: LGHNA, YNFKEQ. In DNA form, the CDR3 reads TGTGCCAGCAGCCAAGATACCAGGGATGTAGATACGCAGTATTTT. Translation: CASSQDTRDVDTQYF.

This clone has a single count. This chain connects TRBV24-1 to TRBJ2-1; 12 nucleotides align to TRBD2. This CDR3 has 16 residues. CDR1 and CDR2 from the germline V gene are KGHDR and SFDVKD. The ends lost 4 bases at V and 9 bases at J; junction bases unmatched: 9. The CDR3 nucleotides are TGTGCCACCAGTGACCAGACTAGCGGGAGATTCAGTGAGCAGTTCTTC. Protein sequence: CATSDQTSGRFSEQFF.

As regards this clone: The same CDR3 is also encoded by other DNA sequences in this sample. The CDR3 DNA reads TGCGCCAGCAGCTTGGGGCAGGGTCAAGAGACCCAGTACTTC. Its translation is CASSLGQGQETQYF. The chain combines TRBV5-1 with TRBJ2-5; maybe TRBD1 (5 bases). Germline V gene lookup returns CDR1 SGHRS and CDR2 YFSETQ. This CDR3 is 14 amino acids long. Trimming removed 0 bases from V and 2 bases from J, with 8 bases in between.

The chain joins TRBV11-3 to TRBJ2-7; TRBD1 matches at 10 bases. V dropped 5 bases and J dropped 5; count of bases not matched to a gene: 6. This CDR3 is 14 amino acids long. The germline CDR1 and CDR2 sequences are SGHNT and YENEEA. CDR3 region: CASSSRDRGHEQYF. The CDR3 DNA sequence: TGTGCCAGCAGCAGCCGGGACAGGGGACACGAGCAGTACTTC.

CDR3 amino acids: CASSPQGRVYTF. CDR3 DNA: TGCGCCAGCAGCCCACAGGGTAGGGTCTACACCTTC. The chain has TRBV4-1 and TRBJ1-2; D is possibly TRBD1 (6 bases). The CDR3 has 12 amino acids. Trimming removed 4 bases from V and 10 bases from J, with 13 bases in between. CDR1 is MGHRA, CDR2 YSYEKL, per germline.

V usage is TRBV5-6 and J usage is TRBJ2-3, with TRBD2 as a possible D gene (7 bases). The CDR3 is 13 residues long. With 3 bases removed from V and 5 bases from J, the gap between germline ends came to 10 bases. Germline values: CDR1 SGHDT, CDR2 YYEEEE. The CDR3 protein is CASSYGGRDTQYF. DNA for the CDR3: TGTGCCAGCAGCTACGGGGGGCGAGATACGCAGTATTTT.

The J gene is TRBJ2-5, the V gene TRBV5-1, with 11 bases lining up with TRBD2. V trimming: 5 bases; J trimming: 2 bases; junction bases outside the gene matches: 8. CDR1 is SGHRS and CDR2 is YFSETQ in the germline V gene. The CDR3 is 16 residues long. The CDR3 DNA reads TGCGCCAGCAGTCTCGGTGGGACTAGCGGACAAGAGACCCAGTACTTC. Protein: CASSLGGTSGQETQYF. Variable domain in full (rest from reference TRBV5-1 and TRBJ2-5): KAGVTQTPRYLIKTRGQQVTLSCSPISGHRSVSWYQQTPGQGLQFLFEYFSETQRNKGNFPGRFSGRQFSNSRSEMNVSTLELGDSALYLCASSLGGTSGQETQYFGPGTRLLVL.

The chain is built from TRBV12-3 or TRBV12-4 and TRBJ2-2; D gene unclear. Trimming pared 3 bases from V and 4 bases from J, leaving 6 bases between. The CDR3 has 13 residues. For the CDR3, the DNA is TGTGCCAGCAGTTTTGCGGTCACCGGGGAGCTGTTTTTT. It translates to CASSFAVTGELFF.

V usage is TRBV19 and J usage is TRBJ2-2, with a possible D match to TRBD2 (5 bases). V lost 3 bases to trimming and J lost 6 bases, with 20 bases between them. Germline CDR1 and CDR2: LNHDA and SQIVND (reference sequence). The CDR3 sequence is 17 residues long. The DNA of the CDR3 is TGTGCCAGTAGTATCGGAGGCAGACTTAATGCAGCCGGGGAGCTGTTTTTT. Residues: CASSIGGRLNAAGELFF.

The chain is built from TRBV3-1 (or the pseudogene TRBV3-2) and TRBJ2-7; 10 bases map to TRBD2. CDR1 and CDR2 (germline): LGHDT, YNNKEL (reference sequence). CDR3 length: 15 amino acids. V lost 4 bases, J lost 7 bases, and 10 bases stayed unmatched. The CDR3 region is CASSLLTSGWREQYF. Written as DNA, the CDR3 is TGTGCCAGCAGCCTCTTGACTAGCGGGTGGAGGGAGCAGTACTTC.

The chain carries TRBV6-5 and TRBJ1-2, with D uncertain. V was shortened by 6 bases and J by 2 bases, with 16 bases between the two germline ends. This CDR3 spans 15 amino acids. Germline CDR1 is MNHEY and CDR2 is SVGAGI. CDR3 sequence: CASSRVVGSNYGYTF. The CDR3, as DNA: TGTGCCAGCAGCCGGGTCGTGGGTTCCAACTATGGCTACACCTTC.

The rearrangement uses TRBV6-5 and TRBJ1-5; 11 nucleotides align to TRBD1. This CDR3 has 14 residues. J lost 10 bases, V lost 6 bases, and 8 bases had no gene match. Germline CDR1 MNHEY, CDR2 SVGAGI. DNA for the CDR3: TGTGCCAGCAGGGGGGACAGGGGGTTAGGTCCCCAGCATTTT. It yields the protein CASRGDRGLGPQHF.

The V call is TRBV3-1 (or the pseudogene TRBV3-2), the J call TRBJ2-1; D perhaps matches TRBD2 (6 bases). V was shortened by 4 bases and J by 9 bases, with 19 bases between the two germline ends. Germline assignment: CDR1 LGHDT and CDR2 YNNKEL (reference sequence). The length of the CDR3 is 15 residues. CDR3 nucleotides: TGTGCCAGCAGCCTGCTCAGGACTACTCGCGGTGAGCAGTTCTTC. As protein: CASSLLRTTRGEQFF.

The rearrangement joins TRBV5-1 to TRBJ2-3; 8 bases are shared with TRBD2. With 2 bases clipped from V and 0 bases from J, the junction kept 5 bases outside the gene matches. The CDR3 consists of 16 residues. The V gene's germline CDR1 is SGHRS and CDR2 YFSETQ. CDR3 region: CASSFQRGTSTDTQYF. Written as DNA, the CDR3 is TGCGCCAGCAGCTTCCAGCGGGGGACTAGCACAGATACGCAGTATTTT.

The chain is built from TRBV3-1 (or the pseudogene TRBV3-2) and TRBJ2-2, with TRBD2 matching 7 bases. The V and J ends lost 1 base and 3 bases, in that order; junction bases with no gene match: 2. CDR1 is LGHDT, CDR2 YNNKEL, per germline (reference sequence). The CDR3 sequence is 15 residues long. CDR3 in amino acids: CASSQGLAHTGELFF. The CDR3 nucleotides read TGTGCCAGCAGCCAAGGACTAGCCCACACCGGGGAGCTGTTTTTT.

This clone was picked up a small number of times. CDR3 in amino acids: CAISGPGSEHGAGNTIYF. In DNA, the CDR3 is TGTGCCATCAGTGGGCCCGGGAGTGAGCACGGGGCTGGAAACACCATATATTTT. The chain employs TRBV10-3 and TRBJ1-3; D is uncertain. Germline CDR1 reads ENHRY; CDR2 reads SYGVKD. V lost 4 bases and J 2 bases, leaving 21 bases between the germline ends. CDR3 length: 18 residues.

This chain uses TRBV10-3 with TRBJ2-1; possible D gene TRBD2, 5 bases. CDR3 length: 11 residues. V was pared by 10 bases and J by 4 bases, with 8 bases between. Germline CDR1 ENHRY, CDR2 SYGVKD. The CDR3 bases are TGTGCCAGCGGAGGATACAATGAGCAGTTCTTC. It codes for CASGGYNEQFF.

The CDR3 loop is CASSKAGSTDTQYF. CDR3 nucleotide sequence: TGTGCCAGCAGCAAAGCCGGGAGCACAGATACGCAGTATTTT. The chain couples TRBV6-2 or TRBV6-3 to TRBJ2-3; D remains ambiguous. CDR3 length equals 14 residues. V lost 6 bases and J lost 0, with 10 bases in between. CDR1 is MNHEY and CDR2 is SVGEGT in the germline V gene.

This chain joins TRBV10-3 and TRBJ1-2, with 8 bases matching TRBD1. The CDR3 length is 14 residues. In germline, CDR1 is ENHRY, CDR2 SYGVKD. With 6 bases clipped from V and 5 bases from J, the junction kept 8 bases outside the gene matches. The CDR3 region is CAISSGGNNYGYTF. The CDR3 nucleotides are TGTGCCATCAGCTCAGGGGGCAATAATTATGGCTACACCTTC.

This clone has just one count. This chain uses TRBV4-2 with TRBJ2-3; D is unclear. The germline gives CDR1 LGHNA, CDR2 YNFKEQ. Trimming removed 7 bases at V and 2 bases at J, with 10 bases between. The CDR3 is 13 residues long. In DNA form, the CDR3 reads TGTGCCAGCAATATGGGCCACACAGATACGCAGTATTTT. Translated, it gives CASNMGHTDTQYF.